This T cell receptor (beta chain) was identified during a study of shared clonotypes between healthy human individuals. Libraries were prepared by immunoSEQ multiplex PCR; TCRdb keeps only in-frame clonotypes and omits some of them. The sample includes hundreds of thousands of clones, about nine tenths of them seen just once. The sequenced sample was memory CD8+ T cells sorted from blood. Subset meaning: CD45RO+ cells pooled with CCR7-negative TemRA cells. This clonotype originated in a man aged 18-30 years in good health.

Here the CDR3 reads CASSLVYPSPTDTQYF. The CDR3 nucleotides read TGTGCCAGCAGTTTGGTCTACCCGTCCCCCACAGATACGCAGTATTTT. The V gene is TRBV28, the J gene TRBJ2-3; D not certain. Germline CDR1 and CDR2: MDHEN and SYDVKM. The CDR3 runs to 16 residues. Trimming took off 3 bases at V and 2 bases at J, with 15 bases between the two ends.